The 10 T cell receptor beta chains presented below share a single source sample, sequenced in a study of blood T cell repertoires in COVID-19. Sequencing was performed with immunoSEQ multiplex PCR; in TCRdb, only in-frame clones are kept and a portion is missing. Of 450,000 to 500,000 clones in the sample, approximately 86% are singletons; the top ten hold roughly 8.5%. Sample: PBMCs or T cells enriched from blood (not recorded which). These receptors originate from a woman aged 60 to 75 who had recovered from COVID-19.

The rearrangement uses TRBV5-8 and TRBJ2-4; TRBD1 might be the D (6 bases). The CDR3 covers 17 residues. Looked up from germline, CDR1 is SGHTS and CDR2 is YDEGEE. The V end lost 1 base, the J end lost 9 bases, and 23 bases lay between the germline ends. This CDR3 reads CASSLSGQRPGKRIQYF. The CDR3 nucleotides read TGTGCCAGCAGCTTGTCGGGACAACGTCCAGGCAAACGCATTCAGTACTTC.

The table lists this clone with a few counts. The chain recombines TRBV5-1 with TRBJ2-7, with 8 positions matching TRBD2. V lost 0 bases and J lost 3; bases outside the gene matches: 5. Germline V gene sequence: CDR1 SGHRS, CDR2 YFSETQ. The CDR3 is 15 residues long. The DNA for the CDR3 is TGCGCCAGCAGCTTGGCCCCGGGAGGGGACTACGAGCAGTACTTC. This encodes CASSLAPGGDYEQYF.

V and J are TRBV20-1 and TRBJ2-1, with D possibly being TRBD2 (5 bases). CDR3 length: 11 amino acids. The germline gives CDR1 DFQATT, CDR2 SNEGSKA (reference sequence). Deletions cut 1 base from V and 13 bases from J, with 11 bases between. In nucleotides, the CDR3 is TGCAGTGCTAGAGCCGGGATCGGTCAGTTCTTC. It yields the protein CSARAGIGQFF.

This clone was counted a single time. This chain uses TRBV5-1 with TRBJ1-1; 7 positions match TRBD1. CDR1 SGHRS and CDR2 YFSETQ come from the germline V gene. This CDR3 has 14 amino acids. J gave up 0 bases and V 5 bases, and 4 bases lay outside the gene matches. CDR3 sequence reads: CASSSTGMNTEAFF. The CDR3 DNA reads TGCGCCAGCAGTTCGACAGGGATGAACACTGAAGCTTTCTTT.

The CDR3 region is CSASSHSNSPLHF. In nucleotides, the CDR3 is TGCAGTGCTAGTTCCCACTCTAATTCACCCCTCCACTTT. The chain carries TRBV20-1 and TRBJ1-6; no reliable D call. This CDR3 has 13 amino acids. Trimming removed 3 bases at V and 6 bases at J, with 9 bases between. CDR1 DFQATT and CDR2 SNEGSKA come from the germline V gene (reference sequence).

V and J are TRBV6-1 and TRBJ1-5; D is possibly TRBD1 (5 bases). The germline V gene encodes CDR1 MNHNS and CDR2 SASEGT. V dropped 2 bases and J dropped 8 bases, with 13 bases sitting between them. The CDR3 extends over 14 amino acids. The CDR3 region is CASSERGAGKPQHF. The CDR3, as DNA: TGTGCCAGCAGTGAAAGGGGTGCCGGAAAGCCCCAGCATTTT.

The genes are TRBV4-1 and TRBJ1-6; a possible D gene is TRBD1 (6 bases). This CDR3 spans 20 amino acids. V lost 5 bases and J lost 3, with 26 bases in between. Germline V CDR1 and CDR2: MGHRA, YSYEKL. CDR3 nucleotide sequence: TGCGCCAGCAGCTTTGGGGACACGGCCACTGGGACTATCTATAATTCACCCCTCCACTTT. It translates to CASSFGDTATGTIYNSPLHF.

This clone was counted once. As DNA, the CDR3 is TGTGCCAGCAGCTTGTATCGACATAGCAATCAGCCCCAGCATTTT. As protein: CASSLYRHSNQPQHF. The chain combines TRBV5-6 with TRBJ1-5; D uncertain. Germline CDR1 SGHDT, CDR2 YYEEEE. This CDR3 contains 15 residues. The V gene lost 1 base and the J gene lost 0 bases, with 8 bases spanning the gap.

The chain has TRBV5-1 and TRBJ1-3, with TRBD1 matching 7 bases. Trimming at V came to 5 bases and at J to 4 bases, leaving 12 bases not matched to a gene. The length of the CDR3 is 16 residues. Per germline, CDR1 SGHRS and CDR2 YFSETQ. The chain's CDR3 is CASSPRETGQGNTIYF. The DNA for the CDR3 is TGCGCCAGCAGTCCTCGCGAGACAGGGCAAGGAAACACCATATATTTT.

This clone was observed once. The chain links TRBV5-1 to TRBJ2-5; 8 bases match TRBD2. CDR1 and CDR2 (germline): SGHRS, YFSETQ. The CDR3 sequence is 15 residues long. V lost 4 bases, J lost 4 bases, and 9 bases stayed unmatched. CDR3: CASSLSGLGVETQYF. The CDR3 DNA sequence: TGCGCCAGCAGCCTCTCGGGACTAGGGGTAGAGACCCAGTACTTC.